This T cell receptor beta chain emerged from a study of T cells in Graves' hyperthyroidism and ophthalmopathy. Diagnoses used clinical symptoms, serum thyroxine and TRAb, thyroid ultrasound and orbital computed tomography. Germline V gene lookup returns CDR1 LNHNV and CDR2 YYDKDF (reference sequence). Trimming cost V 5 bases and J 5 bases, with 16 bases left between them. The CDR3 extends over 15 amino acids. Template material for amplifying TCR beta CDR3 regions consisted of RNA transcripts. HTBI primers were the set used in a first-round RT-PCR of the TCR CDR3. Each CDR3 protein is one row after TCRdb ran MiXCR on the multiplex PCR reads. Of fewer than 900,000 distinct CDR3 sequences in the sample, roughly a sixth were seen once.

The sequenced material came from blood. The sequence derives from a woman aged 45-59 years with Graves' hyperthyroidism that later progressed to Graves' ophthalmopathy. V and J are TRBV15 and TRBJ1-5, with TRBD1 as a possible D gene (5 bases). The CDR3: CATSSLQQVDQPQHF. DNA for the CDR3: TGTGCCACCAGCTCCCTGCAACAGGTCGATCAGCCCCAGCATTTT. Full variable domain (missing parts from reference TRBV15 and TRBJ1-5): DAMVIQNPRYQVTQFGKPVTLSCSQTLNHNVMYWYQQKSSQAPKLLFHYYDKDFNNEADTPDNFQSRRPNTSFCFLDIRSPGLGDTAMYLCATSSLQQVDQPQHFGDGTRLSIL.